Presented here are 26 T cell receptor beta chains from one specimen sequenced in a study of blood T cells in healthy people across ages. Sample-barcoded 5' priming and a J-beta primer mix drove a second PCR of roughly 7 to 11 cycles. MiXCR, applied by TCRdb to the 5' RACE reads, yields one record per CDR3 protein. The data hold 1.2 million to 1.5 million distinct CDR3 sequences, with around 42% observed a single time. Sequenced input: blood. Receptors were obtained from a woman aged 18 to 35 in good health.

The V and J genes are TRBV4-1 and TRBJ1-5; D remains ambiguous. The germline gives CDR1 MGHRA, CDR2 YSYEKL. The CDR3 totals 17 residues. V shed 0 bases and J shed 2 bases, with 14 bases lying between them. The CDR3 reads CASSQEQSWRGNQPQHF. DNA of the CDR3: TGCGCCAGCAGCCAAGAACAATCGTGGAGGGGCAATCAGCCCCAGCATTTT.

The chain combines TRBV28 with TRBJ2-7; D remains ambiguous. V lost 3 bases, J lost 7 bases, and 16 bases lay in between. CDR1 is MDHEN, CDR2 SYDVKM, per germline. This CDR3 contains 14 residues. This CDR3 reads CASSFALIKLEQYF. The CDR3 DNA reads TGTGCCAGCAGTTTCGCCTTGATAAAATTAGAGCAGTACTTC.

CDR3 amino acids: CASRESPNTGELFF. CDR3 coding DNA: TGTGCCAGCAGGGAATCTCCGAACACCGGGGAGCTGTTTTTT. The chain has TRBV6-1 and TRBJ2-2, with D unclear. Germline V gene data show CDR1 as MNHNS and CDR2 as SASEGT. Deletions cut 6 bases from V and 0 bases from J, with 8 bases between. The CDR3 length is 14 residues.

J is TRBJ2-7 and V is TRBV20-1; 9 nucleotides match TRBD1. V was clipped by 5 bases and J by 1 base; unmatched bases: 6. The CDR3 consists of 14 residues. Per germline, CDR1 DFQATT and CDR2 SNEGSKA (reference sequence). CDR3 coding DNA: TGCAGTGCTTTCCCCGGGACAGGGTCCTACGAGCAGTACTTC. It yields the protein CSAFPGTGSYEQYF.

This clonotype showed up just a few times. CDR3 loop: CSAERQDYGYTF. CDR3 DNA: TGCAGTGCGGAAAGACAGGACTATGGCTACACCTTC. The V call is TRBV20-1, the J call TRBJ1-2; D may be TRBD1 (6 bases). V dropped 6 bases and J dropped 3 bases, with 11 bases sitting between them. This CDR3 comprises 12 residues. Germline values: CDR1 DFQATT, CDR2 SNEGSKA (reference sequence).

The chain carries TRBV20-1 and TRBJ2-2, with D tentatively TRBD1 or TRBD2 (5 bases each). In germline, CDR1 is DFQATT, CDR2 SNEGSKA (reference sequence). CDR3 length: 14 amino acids. V lost 7 bases and J lost 4, with 16 bases in between. CDR3 sequence reads: CSVDSGTGTGELFF. DNA of the CDR3: TGCAGTGTTGACTCTGGGACCGGCACCGGGGAGCTGTTTTTT.

Note on this clonotype: Relative to the germline gene, one junction end is altered; a read error may explain this. V gene TRBV11-2 combines with J gene TRBJ2-1; TRBD2 aligns across 10 bases. The DNA end favors TRBJ2-7, so the J call may be wrong. The V gene's germline CDR1 is SGHAT and CDR2 FQNNGV. This CDR3 region has 17 residues. In DNA, the CDR3 is TGTGCCAGCCGCTTAATGGCTAGCGGGAGCTCCTACAATGAGCAGTACTTC. Translation gives CASRLMASGSSYNEQYF.

J is TRBJ1-2 and V is TRBV27, with D possibly TRBD1 on 6 matching bases. Trimming cost V 4 bases and J 0 bases, with 18 bases left between them. The CDR3 covers 17 residues. Germline CDR1 MNHEY, CDR2 SMNVEV (reference sequence). CDR3 sequence (DNA): TGTGCCAGCAGTTCTCTCCAGGTCCAGGGGCCTAACTATGGCTACACCTTC. It specifies CASSSLQVQGPNYGYTF.

This clonotype was counted a few times. The chain links TRBV12-3 or TRBV12-4 to TRBJ2-5, with D possibly TRBD2 on 5 matching bases. V lost 0 bases to trimming and J lost 2 bases, with 10 bases between them. The CDR3 sequence is 15 residues long. The DNA for the CDR3 is TGTGCCAGCAGTTTAGCGGGAGTTCTTCAAGAGACCCAGTACTTC. The encoded protein is CASSLAGVLQETQYF.

The V gene is TRBV10-3, the J gene TRBJ1-1; no definite D call. From germline, CDR1 is ENHRY and CDR2 SYGVKD. This CDR3 region has 15 residues. Trimming stripped 3 bases from V and 1 base from J, with 12 bases between. This chain's CDR3 is CAISELPEPNTEAFF. DNA for the CDR3: TGTGCCATCAGTGAACTTCCAGAACCGAACACTGAAGCTTTCTTT.

This clonotype was counted at least ten times. The chain employs TRBV29-1 and TRBJ2-1; 10 bases fit TRBD1. Germline CDR1 SQVTM, CDR2 ANQGSEA. The CDR3 sequence is 13 residues long. V lost 6 bases and J lost 3; bases outside the gene matches: 2. The DNA of the CDR3 is TGCAGCGTCCGGACAGGGGGCTACAATGAGCAGTTCTTC. Its translation: CSVRTGGYNEQFF.

The V and J genes are TRBV5-1 and TRBJ1-1; D may be TRBD1 (5 bases). Germline V gene data show CDR1 as SGHRS and CDR2 as YFSETQ. This CDR3 spans 15 amino acids. V gave up 3 bases and J gave up 0 bases, with 12 bases separating them. The CDR3 protein is CASSSQVPMNTEAFF. The CDR3 DNA follows: TGCGCCAGCAGCTCACAGGTACCCATGAACACTGAAGCTTTCTTT.

This clonotype has a count of ten or more. The chain uses TRBV4-1 and TRBJ2-3, with TRBD2 matching 8 bases. V was clipped by 0 bases and J by 2 bases; unmatched bases: 10. Germline loops: CDR1 MGHRA, CDR2 YSYEKL. The CDR3 has 18 residues. The CDR3 DNA reads TGCGCCAGCAGCCAAGACGAAGGAAGCGGGAGCCCCACAGATACGCAGTATTTT. It specifies CASSQDEGSGSPTDTQYF.

To note about this clonotype: The germline gene is not matched at one end of the junction; a read error may be the cause. The rearrangement links TRBV7-7 to TRBJ2-3, with D possibly matching TRBD2 (5 bases). From germline, CDR1 is SSHAT and CDR2 FNYEAQ (reference sequence). The CDR3 has 13 amino acids. Written as DNA, the CDR3 is TGTGTCAGCAGCTTTAGCGTCCAAGATACGCAGTATTTT. Protein: CVSSFSVQDTQYF. The whole variable domain, filled in from reference TRBV7-7 and TRBJ2-3, reads GAGVSQSPRYKVTKRGQDVTLRCDPISSHATLYWYQQALGQGPEFLTYFNYEAQPDKSGLPSDRFSAERPEGSISTLTIQRTEQRDSAMYRCVSSFSVQDTQYFGPGTRLTVL.

The V call is TRBV27, the J call TRBJ2-5; no clear D gene. V lost 4 bases and J 5 bases, leaving 17 bases between the germline ends. The CDR3 contains 15 residues. Germline CDR1 is MNHEY and CDR2 is SMNVEV (reference sequence). The CDR3 reads CASSSPRGGKETQYF. The CDR3 nucleotides are TGTGCCAGCAGTTCACCCAGAGGTGGCAAGGAGACCCAGTACTTC.

CDR3 protein: CASSTRQGAMAEAFF. CDR3 in DNA: TGTGCCAGCAGCACGAGACAGGGGGCGATGGCTGAAGCTTTCTTT. J is TRBJ1-1 and V is TRBV21-1; TRBD1 is taken as the D call from the table, unchecked against the DNA. TRBV21-1 is noted as a pseudogene. The CDR3 loop spans 15 amino acids.

The chain is built from TRBV11-2 and TRBJ2-2; D gene unclear. Trimming removed 5 bases from V and 0 bases from J, with 10 bases in between. The CDR3 spans 15 residues. From germline, CDR1 is SGHAT and CDR2 FQNNGV. As DNA, the CDR3 is TGTGCCAGCAGCCCCCTTGCGACGAACACCGGGGAGCTGTTTTTT. Translating it yields CASSPLATNTGELFF.

In this sample, this clonotype turned up many times. This rearrangement joins TRBV6-6 to TRBJ1-2, with TRBD1 matching over 8 bases. This CDR3 is 15 amino acids long. V trimming: 7 bases; J trimming: 7 bases; junction bases outside the gene matches: 14. CDR1 and CDR2 (germline): MNHNY, SVGAGI (reference sequence). CDR3 bases: TGTGCCAGCATTCCCATAGCGGACAGGGCGGGTGGCTACACCTTC. Its protein product is CASIPIADRAGGYTF.

V is TRBV12-5 and J is TRBJ1-1, with TRBD1 matching over 10 bases. V was pared by 6 bases and J by 0 bases, with 4 bases of the junction left unmatched. This CDR3 is 15 amino acids long. Germline values: CDR1 LGHNT, CDR2 FRNRAP. In DNA form, the CDR3 reads TGTGCTAGTGGCTGGACAGGGGGGATGAACACTGAAGCTTTCTTT. This gives the protein CASGWTGGMNTEAFF.

This chain connects TRBV7-9 to TRBJ2-3, with TRBD2 matching 7 bases. Trimming removed 5 bases from V and 4 bases from J; junction bases left unmatched: 12. This CDR3 is 16 amino acids long. Per germline, CDR1 SEHNR and CDR2 FQNEAQ (reference sequence). The CDR3 region has the DNA TGTGCCAGCAGCCCAGCCCTAGCGGATCCACCAGATACGCAGTATTTT. Translated: CASSPALADPPDTQYF.

The chain has TRBV20-1 and TRBJ2-1; 9 nucleotides align to TRBD2. With V trimmed by 5 bases and J by 10 bases, 9 bases remained unmatched. The germline V gene encodes CDR1 DFQATT and CDR2 SNEGSKA (reference sequence). The CDR3 has 13 amino acids. The CDR3 protein is CSAGDSGGYEQFF. CDR3 bases: TGCAGTGCTGGGGATAGCGGGGGCTACGAGCAGTTCTTC.

This clonotype has only a few counts. CDR3 bases: TGTGCCAGCAGCTTAACAGGGTCGGAAAGTGGTGGCTACACCTTC. Amino acid sequence: CASSLTGSESGGYTF. The chain has TRBV11-2 and TRBJ1-2, with a possible D match to TRBD1 (6 bases). The CDR3 has 15 amino acids. Germline V gene lookup returns CDR1 SGHAT and CDR2 FQNNGV. V lost 2 bases to trimming and J lost 7 bases, with 17 bases between them. The complete variable domain, with remaining parts taken from reference TRBV11-2 and TRBJ1-2, reads EAGVAQSPRYKIIEKRQSVAFWCNPISGHATLYWYQQILGQGPKLLIQFQNNGVVDDSQLPKDRFSAERLKGVDSTLKIQPAKLEDSAVYLCASSLTGSESGGYTFGSGTRLTVV.

The chain combines TRBV18 with TRBJ2-1; TRBD2 agrees at 7 bases. Germline trimming cut 0 bases from V and 4 bases from J; bases unmatched to any gene: 12. This CDR3 is 18 amino acids long. Per germline, CDR1 KGHSH and CDR2 LQKENI. CDR3: CASSPPLAGRGMYNEQFF. CDR3 DNA sequence: TGTGCCAGCTCACCACCCCTGGCGGGGAGGGGAATGTACAATGAGCAGTTCTTC.

This clonotype has just a few counts. The chain couples TRBV30 to TRBJ1-2; possibly TRBD1 for D (6 bases). The CDR3 spans 12 residues. Germline V gene sequence: CDR1 GTSNPN, CDR2 SVGIG (reference sequence). Deletions cut 8 bases from V and 8 bases from J, with 18 bases between. CDR3 sequence reads: CAGNRDRGGYTF. The CDR3 region has the DNA TGTGCCGGTAACAGGGACCGGGGAGGCTACACCTTC.

The chain couples TRBV3-1 to TRBJ2-1, with D unresolved. V was shortened by 1 base and J by 0 bases, with 7 bases between the two germline ends. The CDR3 sequence is 15 residues long. Germline CDR1 LGHDT, CDR2 YNNKEL (reference sequence). CDR3 residues: CASSQGHSSYNEQFF. The CDR3 DNA reads TGTGCCAGCAGCCAAGGGCACAGCTCCTACAATGAGCAGTTCTTC.

The chain uses TRBV10-3 and TRBJ2-2; D may be TRBD1 (5 bases). The CDR3 has 12 amino acids. The germline V gene has CDR1 ENHRY and CDR2 SYGVKD. Trimming shortened V by 6 bases and J by 8 bases, and 10 bases separated the two germline ends. CDR3 residues: CAIRVPGGELFF. The CDR3 bases are TGTGCCATCAGGGTGCCAGGGGGGGAGCTGTTTTTT.